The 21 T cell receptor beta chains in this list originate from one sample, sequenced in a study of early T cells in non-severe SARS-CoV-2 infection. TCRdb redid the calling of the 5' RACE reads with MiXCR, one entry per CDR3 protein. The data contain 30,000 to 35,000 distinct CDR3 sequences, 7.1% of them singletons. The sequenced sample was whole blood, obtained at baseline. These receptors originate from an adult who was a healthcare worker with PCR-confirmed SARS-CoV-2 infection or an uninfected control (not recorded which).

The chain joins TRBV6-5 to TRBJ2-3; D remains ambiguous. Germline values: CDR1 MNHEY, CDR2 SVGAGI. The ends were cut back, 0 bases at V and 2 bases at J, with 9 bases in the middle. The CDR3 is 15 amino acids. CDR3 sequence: CASSYSGISTDTQYF. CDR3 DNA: TGTGCCAGCAGTTACTCTGGCATCTCCACAGATACGCAGTATTTT.

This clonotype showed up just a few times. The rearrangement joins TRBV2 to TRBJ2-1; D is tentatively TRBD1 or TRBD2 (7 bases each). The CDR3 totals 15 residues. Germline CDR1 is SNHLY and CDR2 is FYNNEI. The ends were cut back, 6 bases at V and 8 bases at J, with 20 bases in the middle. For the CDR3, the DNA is TGTGCCAGCAGGGAGAGACAGGGAGGGGTTGATGAGCAGTTCTTC. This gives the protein CASRERQGGVDEQFF. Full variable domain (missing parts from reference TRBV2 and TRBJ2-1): EPEVTQTPSHQVTQMGQEVILRCVPISNHLYFYWYRQILGQKVEFLVSFYNNEISEKSEIFDDQFSVERPDGSNFTLKIRSTKLEDSAMYFCASRERQGGVDEQFFGPGTRLTVL.

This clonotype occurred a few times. CDR3 nucleotide sequence: TGTGCCAGCTCACCACGGGTAACTCAAGAGACCCAGTACTTC. Amino acid sequence: CASSPRVTQETQYF. This chain uses TRBV18 with TRBJ2-5; D remains ambiguous. This CDR3 has 14 residues. Germline V gene lookup returns CDR1 KGHSH and CDR2 LQKENI. The ends were cut back, 1 base at V and 2 bases at J, with 8 bases in the middle.

The CDR3 DNA is TGCAGCGTGGCTCAGAAAGGGGGCAAAAACATTCAGTACTTC. Amino acid sequence: CSVAQKGGKNIQYF. V is TRBV29-1 and J is TRBJ2-4; a possible D gene is TRBD1 (6 bases). The CDR3 spans 14 residues. Germline CDR1 reads SQVTM; CDR2 reads ANQGSEA. V lost 6 bases and J lost 3, with 15 bases in between.

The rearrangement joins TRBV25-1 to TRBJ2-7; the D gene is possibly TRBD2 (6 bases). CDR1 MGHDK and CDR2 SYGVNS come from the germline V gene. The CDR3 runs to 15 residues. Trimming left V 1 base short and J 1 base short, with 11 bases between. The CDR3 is CASSESPGGSYEQYF. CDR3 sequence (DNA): TGTGCCAGCAGTGAATCGCCAGGAGGGTCCTACGAGCAGTACTTC.

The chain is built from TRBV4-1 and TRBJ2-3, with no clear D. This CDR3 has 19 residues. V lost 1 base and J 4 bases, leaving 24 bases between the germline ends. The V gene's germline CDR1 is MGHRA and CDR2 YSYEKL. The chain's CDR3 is CASSQGVDWSSPFADTQYF. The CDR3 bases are TGCGCCAGCAGCCAAGGTGTAGACTGGAGCAGCCCATTCGCAGATACGCAGTATTTT.

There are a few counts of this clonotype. The CDR3 DNA is TGTGCCAGCAGGGAAGACGGGGGACAAGGTGGCTACACCTTC. It is translated as CASREDGGQGGYTF. This rearrangement joins TRBV7-9 to TRBJ1-2; D is perhaps TRBD1 (6 bases). With 6 bases removed from V and 7 bases from J, the gap between germline ends came to 18 bases. Germline CDR1 and CDR2: SEHNR and FQNEAQ (reference sequence). This CDR3 has 14 residues. The full variable domain, rest sourced from reference TRBV7-9 and TRBJ1-2, is DTGVSQNPRHKITKRGQNVTFRCDPISEHNRLYWYRQTLGQGPEFLTYFQNEAQLEKSRLLSDRFSAERPKGSFSTLEIQRTEQGDSAMYLCASREDGGQGGYTFGSGTRLTVV.

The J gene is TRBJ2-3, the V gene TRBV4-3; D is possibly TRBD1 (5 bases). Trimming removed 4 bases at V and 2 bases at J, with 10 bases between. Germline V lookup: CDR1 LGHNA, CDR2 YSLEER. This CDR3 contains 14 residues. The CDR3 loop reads CASSPTDDTDTQYF. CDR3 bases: TGCGCCAGCAGCCCGACAGATGACACAGATACGCAGTATTTT.

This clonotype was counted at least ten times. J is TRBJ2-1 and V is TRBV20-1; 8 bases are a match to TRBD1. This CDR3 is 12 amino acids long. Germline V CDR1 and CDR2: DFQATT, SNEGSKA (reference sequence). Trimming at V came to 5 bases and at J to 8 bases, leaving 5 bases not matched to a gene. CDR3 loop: CSALGQAHEQFF. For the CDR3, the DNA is TGCAGTGCTTTGGGACAGGCCCATGAGCAGTTCTTC.

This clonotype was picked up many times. DNA for the CDR3: TGTGCCAGCAGTGCCGGGAACACCGGGGAGCTGTTTTTT. Residues: CASSAGNTGELFF. The chain combines TRBV2 with TRBJ2-2; D remains ambiguous. CDR1 is SNHLY and CDR2 is FYNNEI in the germline V gene. This CDR3 has 13 residues. The ends were cut back, 4 bases at V and 1 base at J, with 4 bases in the middle.

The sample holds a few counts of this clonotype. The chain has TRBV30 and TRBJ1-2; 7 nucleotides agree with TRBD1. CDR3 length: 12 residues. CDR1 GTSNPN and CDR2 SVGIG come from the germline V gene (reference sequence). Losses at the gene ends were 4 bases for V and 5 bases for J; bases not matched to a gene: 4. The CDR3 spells CAWTPTGYGYTF. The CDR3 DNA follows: TGTGCCTGGACCCCGACAGGGTATGGCTACACCTTC.

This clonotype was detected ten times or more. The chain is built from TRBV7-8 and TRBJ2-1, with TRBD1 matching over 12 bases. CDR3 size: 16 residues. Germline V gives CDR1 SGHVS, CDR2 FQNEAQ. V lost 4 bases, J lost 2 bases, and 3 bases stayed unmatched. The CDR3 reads CASSSRDRGPYNEQFF. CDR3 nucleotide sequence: TGTGCCAGCAGCTCCCGGGACAGGGGGCCCTACAATGAGCAGTTCTTC.

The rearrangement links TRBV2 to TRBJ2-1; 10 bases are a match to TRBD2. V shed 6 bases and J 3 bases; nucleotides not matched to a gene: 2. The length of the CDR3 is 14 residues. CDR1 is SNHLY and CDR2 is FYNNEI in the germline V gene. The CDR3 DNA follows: TGTGCCAGCAGCCGACTAGCGGGCTACAATGAGCAGTTCTTC. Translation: CASSRLAGYNEQFF.

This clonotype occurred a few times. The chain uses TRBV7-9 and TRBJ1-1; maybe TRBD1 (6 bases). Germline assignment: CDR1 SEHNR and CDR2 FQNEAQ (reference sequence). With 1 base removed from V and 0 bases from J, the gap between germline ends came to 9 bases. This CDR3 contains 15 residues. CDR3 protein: CASSLGTGMNTEAFF. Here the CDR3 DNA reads TGTGCCAGCAGCTTAGGCACAGGGATGAACACTGAAGCTTTCTTT.

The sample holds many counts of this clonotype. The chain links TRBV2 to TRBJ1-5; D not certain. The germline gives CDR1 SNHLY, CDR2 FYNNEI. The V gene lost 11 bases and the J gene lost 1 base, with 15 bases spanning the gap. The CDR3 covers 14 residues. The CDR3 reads CASRREASNQPQHF. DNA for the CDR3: TGTGCCTCTCGAAGGGAGGCAAGCAATCAGCCCCAGCATTTT.

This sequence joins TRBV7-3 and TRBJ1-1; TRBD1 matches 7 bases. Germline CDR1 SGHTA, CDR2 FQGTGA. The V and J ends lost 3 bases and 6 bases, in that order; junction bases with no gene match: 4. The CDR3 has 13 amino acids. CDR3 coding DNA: TGTGCCAGCAGCTTTGACAGGGAGGCTGAAGCTTTCTTT. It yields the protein CASSFDREAEAFF.

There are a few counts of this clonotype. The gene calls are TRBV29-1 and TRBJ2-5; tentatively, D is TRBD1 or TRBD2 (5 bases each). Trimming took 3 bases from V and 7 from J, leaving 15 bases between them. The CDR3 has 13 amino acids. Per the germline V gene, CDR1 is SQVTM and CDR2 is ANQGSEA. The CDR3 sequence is CSVDGAMGLTQYF. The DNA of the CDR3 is TGCAGCGTTGACGGGGCGATGGGCTTGACCCAGTACTTC.

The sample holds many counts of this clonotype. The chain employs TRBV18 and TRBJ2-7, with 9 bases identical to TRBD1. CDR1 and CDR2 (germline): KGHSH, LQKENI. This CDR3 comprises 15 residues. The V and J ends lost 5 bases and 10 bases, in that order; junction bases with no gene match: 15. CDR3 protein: CASSSQGQGTEPQYV. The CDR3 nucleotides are TGTGCCAGCTCATCTCAAGGACAGGGGACAGAACCCCAGTACGTC.

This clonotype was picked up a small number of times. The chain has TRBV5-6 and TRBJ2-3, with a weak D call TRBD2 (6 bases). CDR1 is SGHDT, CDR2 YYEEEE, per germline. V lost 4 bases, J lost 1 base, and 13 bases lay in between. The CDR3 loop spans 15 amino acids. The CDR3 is CASSLRGLGTDTQYF. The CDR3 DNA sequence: TGTGCCAGCAGCCTGCGGGGCCTAGGCACAGATACGCAGTATTTT.

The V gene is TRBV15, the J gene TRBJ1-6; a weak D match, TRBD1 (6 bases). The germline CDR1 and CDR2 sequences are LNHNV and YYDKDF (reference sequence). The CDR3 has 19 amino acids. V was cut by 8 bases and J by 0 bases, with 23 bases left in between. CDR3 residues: CATELRQGQLVSYNSPLHF. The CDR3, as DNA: TGTGCCACCGAGTTACGGCAGGGGCAACTGGTCTCCTATAATTCACCCCTCCACTTT.

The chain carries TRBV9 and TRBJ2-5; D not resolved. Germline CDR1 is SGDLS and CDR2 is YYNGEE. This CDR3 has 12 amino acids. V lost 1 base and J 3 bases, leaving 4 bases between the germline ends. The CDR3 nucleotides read TGTGCCAGCAGCGTAATGGAAGAGACCCAGTACTTC. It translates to CASSVMEETQYF. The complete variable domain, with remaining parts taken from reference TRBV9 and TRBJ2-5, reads DSGVTQTPKHLITATGQRVTLRCSPRSGDLSVYWYQQSLDQGLQFLIQYYNGEERAKGNILERFSAQQFPDLHSELNLSSLELGDSALYFCASSVMEETQYFGPGTRLLVL.